This entry lists 8 T cell receptor beta chains sequenced from one sample in a study of cytomegalovirus exposure and HLA in healthy donors. The PCR used 60 Vbeta and 13 Jbeta primers. Profiled with immunoSEQ multiplex PCR; TCRdb holds only in-frame clones, not every one. The sample has fewer than 150,000 clones, roughly 77% seen once. The sequenced sample was PBMCs. All receptors derive from a man aged 30 to 39 in good health and CMV-seronegative.

The chain has TRBV6-1 and TRBJ2-5; D is undetermined. CDR1 is MNHNS, CDR2 SASEGT, per germline. The CDR3 consists of 14 residues. V was pared by 7 bases and J by 4 bases, with 16 bases between. CDR3: CASTGLWSSETQYF. Written as DNA, the CDR3 is TGTGCCAGCACCGGGTTATGGTCTTCAGAGACCCAGTACTTC.

The chain recombines TRBV25-1 with TRBJ1-3; 8 nucleotides match TRBD1. The J segment lost 6 bases and the V segment lost 6 bases, leaving 4 bases of the junction unmatched. The CDR3 consists of 13 residues. Germline-derived CDR1 and CDR2 are MGHDK and SYGVNS. CDR3 sequence: CASRGQGSNTIYF. CDR3 bases: TGTGCCAGCAGAGGACAGGGCTCAAACACCATATATTTT.

V is TRBV9 and J is TRBJ2-4; 8 bases map to TRBD1. Germline-derived CDR1 and CDR2 are SGDLS and YYNGEE. V lost 4 bases, J lost 6 bases, and 15 bases stayed unmatched. This CDR3 has 17 amino acids. CDR3 bases: TGTGCCAGCAGCCCCGTGGTACAGGGGGAGAGCGGAAACATTCAGTACTTC. Translated, it gives CASSPVVQGESGNIQYF.

J is TRBJ2-2 and V is TRBV27; 7 bases agree with TRBD1. The CDR3 length is 16 residues. The germline CDR1 and CDR2 sequences are MNHEY and SMNVEV (reference sequence). With 4 bases clipped from V and 3 bases from J, the junction kept 8 bases outside the gene matches. The CDR3 sequence is CASSSTDRVYTGELFF. In DNA form, the CDR3 reads TGTGCCAGCAGTTCTACTGACAGGGTTTACACCGGGGAGCTGTTTTTT.

This clone was seen a single time. V and J are TRBV2 and TRBJ2-1; tentative D call: TRBD2 (5 bases). The CDR3 length is 14 residues. The V end lost 0 bases, the J end lost 9 bases, and 12 bases lay between the germline ends. The V gene's germline CDR1 is SNHLY and CDR2 FYNNEI. The CDR3 DNA follows: TGTGCCAGCAGTGAAGCGGGAGTATTTGGTGAGCAGTTCTTC. Its protein is CASSEAGVFGEQFF.

This clone came up a few times. As DNA, the CDR3 is TGCGCCAGCAGCTTCTCCTCAGGGAATGAGCAGTTCTTC. This encodes CASSFSSGNEQFF. The V and J genes are TRBV5-1 and TRBJ2-1; D may be TRBD1 (5 bases). The germline V and J ends were trimmed by 2 bases and 7 bases, with 10 bases remaining between them. Germline values: CDR1 SGHRS, CDR2 YFSETQ. This CDR3 has 13 residues.

The V gene is TRBV5-5, the J gene TRBJ1-1; D not certain. This CDR3 is 12 amino acids long. Germline values: CDR1 SGHKS, CDR2 YYEKEE (reference sequence). The V end lost 2 bases, the J end lost 8 bases, and 10 bases lay between the germline ends. The CDR3 DNA reads TGTGCCAGCAGCTTTCGGACTGTAGAAGCTTTCTTT. It specifies CASSFRTVEAFF. Filled out from reference TRBV5-5 and TRBJ1-1, the complete variable domain reads DAGVTQSPTHLIKTRGQQVTLRCSPISGHKSVSWYQQVLGQGPQFIFQYYEKEERGRGNFPDRFSARQFPNYSSELNVNALLLGDSALYLCASSFRTVEAFFGQGTRLTVV.

The chain carries TRBV5-1 and TRBJ2-2, with D unresolved. This CDR3 is built from 12 residues. In germline, CDR1 is SGHRS, CDR2 YFSETQ. Trimming left V 5 bases short and J 5 bases short, with 7 bases between. The CDR3 DNA is TGCGCCAGCAGAATAACTACCGGGGAGCTGTTTTTT. Translating gives CASRITTGELFF.